A single sample is the source of the 9 T cell receptor beta chains below, sequenced in a study of tumor and adjacent non-tumor tissue in lung cancer (dated by TCRdb to the late 2010s). RNA was isolated from bulk unsorted tissue, and RNA quality was assessed with a NanoDrop ND-1000 and an Agilent 2100. Receptors were amplified or captured by multiplex PCR. The sample was run on an Illumina HiSeq 2500. TCRbeta libraries were constructed through three rounds of nested PCR with primers (Table S4) according to protocols adapted from ARM-PCR. TCRdb cleaned the public reads at Q25 with fastp, built clones with MiXCR and kept in-frame beta chains. Each entry merges the rows of one CDR3 protein and shows their most common DNA and genes. The sample has over 110,000 distinct CDR3 sequences on record, approximately 66% of them singletons. The ten most abundant clones make up 18% of the sample. The sample comprised lung tumor tissue. These receptors were taken from a man in his sixties with small cell lung cancer.

As to this clonotype: With a much larger clone just one base away, this may be a read error. The rearrangement uses TRBV29-1 and TRBJ2-1; 8 nucleotides match TRBD1. This CDR3 is 13 amino acids long. Germline values: CDR1 SQVTM, CDR2 ANQGSEA. CDR3 loop: CSVGRDRNNGQFF. The CDR3, as DNA: TGCAGCGTTGGAAGGGACAGGAACAATGGGCAGTTCTTC.

The chain links TRBV11-1 to TRBJ2-1, with a weak D call TRBD1 (6 bases). V shed 7 bases and J shed 3 bases, with 19 bases lying between them. Per germline, CDR1 SGHAT and CDR2 FQDESV (reference sequence). This CDR3 is built from 16 residues. Written as DNA, the CDR3 is TGTGCCAGCACAACTTTTGGGGTAGGGGGCTACAATGAGCAGTTCTTC. Its protein is CASTTFGVGGYNEQFF.

As for this clonotype: The junction shows a germline mismatch at one end, possibly a read error. The chain joins TRBV11-2 to TRBJ1-2; D possibly corresponds to TRBD1 (6 bases). This CDR3 has 15 amino acids. Germline V gene data show CDR1 as SGHAT and CDR2 as FQNNGV. In DNA, the CDR3 is TGTGCCAGCAGCTTTGGGGGGGCAGTGAACTATGGATACACCTTC. Protein: CASSFGGAVNYGYTF. The full variable domain, with the rest looked up from reference TRBV11-2 and TRBJ1-2, is EAGVAQSPRYKIIEKRQSVAFWCNPISGHATLYWYQQILGQGPKLLIQFQNNGVVDDSQLPKDRFSAERLKGVDSTLKIQPAKLEDSAVYLCASSFGGAVNYGYTFGSGTRLTVV.

This clonotype was seen just once. Lacking the conserved final phenylalanine or tryptophan, this CDR3 likely reflects a read error. Here the CDR3 DNA reads TGCGCCAGCAGCTTGGAAGGAGCGGGCTACAATGAGCAGTTCTCC. Encoded protein: CASSLEGAGYNEQFS. The rearrangement joins TRBV5-1 to TRBJ2-1; tentatively, D is TRBD2 (6 bases). Germline-derived CDR1 and CDR2 are SGHRS and YFSETQ. This CDR3 has 15 residues. V was pared by 0 bases and J by 3 bases, with 10 bases between.

The rearrangement links TRBV11-3 to TRBJ2-3; 13 bases are a match to TRBD2. The trim removed 6 bases at V and 12 bases at J, leaving 9 bases unmatched. CDR3 size: 14 residues. Germline V gene lookup returns CDR1 SGHNT and CDR2 YENEEA. CDR3 residues: CASSQGLAGSTQYF. CDR3 nucleotide sequence: TGTGCCAGCAGTCAGGGACTAGCGGGGTCTACACAGTATTTT.

With respect to this clonotype: A much larger clone differs from this one at a single base, so this may be a read error. The CDR3 DNA follows: TGTGCCAGCAGCCCAGGGGGCCAACGGGGCCACACCTTC. Its translation is CASSPGGQRGHTF. The V gene is TRBV6-1, the J gene TRBJ1-2; 8 bases align to TRBD1. The trim removed 6 bases at V and 12 bases at J, leaving 12 bases unmatched. CDR3 size: 13 residues. Germline V gene sequence: CDR1 MNHNS, CDR2 SASEGT.

The rearrangement uses TRBV6-2 or TRBV6-3 and TRBJ2-1; TRBD2 might be the D (5 bases). This CDR3 spans 13 amino acids. Germline values: CDR1 MNHEY, CDR2 SVGEGT. Trimming cost V 10 bases and J 4 bases, with 14 bases left between them. CDR3 nucleotides: TGTGCCAACAGCCCCGGGATTTACAATGAGCAGTTCTTC. Protein: CANSPGIYNEQFF.

Of note for this clonotype: At one end, the junction sequence differs from germline, possibly due to a read error. The chain links TRBV5-6 to TRBJ1-2; 10 bases agree with TRBD1. In germline, CDR1 is SGHDT, CDR2 YYEEEE. This CDR3 region has 14 residues. CDR3 in DNA: TGTGTCAGCAGCTTACCGGGACAGGGGATTCGCTACACCTTC. It encodes CVSSLPGQGIRYTF.

This chain connects TRBV28 to TRBJ1-3, with a possible D match to TRBD1 (5 bases). V lost 7 bases to trimming and J lost 0 bases, with 10 bases between them. Germline lookup yields CDR1 MDHEN and CDR2 SYDVKM. The CDR3 has 14 residues. CDR3 protein: CASIGADSGNTIYF. The CDR3 DNA reads TGTGCCAGCATAGGGGCAGACTCTGGAAACACCATATATTTT. The complete variable domain, with remaining parts taken from reference TRBV28 and TRBJ1-3, reads DVKVTQSSRYLVKRTGEKVFLECVQDMDHENMFWYRQDPGLGLRLIYFSYDVKMKEKGDIPEGYSVSREKKERFSLILESASTNQTSMYLCASIGADSGNTIYFGEGSWLTVV.